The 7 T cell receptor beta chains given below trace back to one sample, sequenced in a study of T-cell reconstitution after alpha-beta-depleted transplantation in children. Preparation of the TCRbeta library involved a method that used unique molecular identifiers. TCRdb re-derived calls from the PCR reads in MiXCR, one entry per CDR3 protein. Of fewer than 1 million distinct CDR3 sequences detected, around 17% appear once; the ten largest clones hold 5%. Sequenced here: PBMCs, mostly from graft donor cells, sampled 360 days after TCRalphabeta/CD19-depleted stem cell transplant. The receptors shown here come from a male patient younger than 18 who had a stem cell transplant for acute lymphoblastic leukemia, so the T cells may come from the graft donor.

The CDR3 region has the DNA TGTGCCAGCAGTTACGGTGGGGCCCAAGAGACCCAGTACTTC. This translates into CASSYGGAQETQYF. This sequence joins TRBV6-5 and TRBJ2-5, with a weak D call TRBD1 (5 bases). Trimming stripped 2 bases from V and 1 base from J, with 8 bases between. Germline CDR1 is MNHEY and CDR2 is SVGAGI. The CDR3 is 14 residues long.

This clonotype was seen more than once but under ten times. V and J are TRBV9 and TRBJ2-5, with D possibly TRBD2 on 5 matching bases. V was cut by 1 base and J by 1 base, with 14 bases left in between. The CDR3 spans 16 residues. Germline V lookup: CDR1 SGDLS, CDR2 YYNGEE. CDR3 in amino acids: CASSVSHGVTQETQYF. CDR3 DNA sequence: TGTGCCAGCAGCGTAAGTCACGGGGTCACCCAAGAGACCCAGTACTTC.

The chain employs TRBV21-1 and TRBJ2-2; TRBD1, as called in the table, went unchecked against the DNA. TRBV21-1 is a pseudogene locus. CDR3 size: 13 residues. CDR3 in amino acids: CASSKVSAGELFF. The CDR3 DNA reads TGTGCCAGCAGCAAAGTGTCCGCCGGGGAGCTGTTTTTT.

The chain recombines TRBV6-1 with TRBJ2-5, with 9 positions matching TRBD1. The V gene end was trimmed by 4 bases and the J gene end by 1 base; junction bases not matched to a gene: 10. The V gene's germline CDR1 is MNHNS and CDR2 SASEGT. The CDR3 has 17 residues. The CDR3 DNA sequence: TGTGCCAGCAGTGCCCGGACAGGGGCCCGGATCCAAGAGACCCAGTACTTC. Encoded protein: CASSARTGARIQETQYF.

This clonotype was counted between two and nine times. The CDR3 reads CASSEQPSSTDTQYF. The CDR3 DNA is TGTGCCAGCAGTGAACAGCCCAGTAGCACAGATACGCAGTATTTT. The chain combines TRBV2 with TRBJ2-3; D remains unclear. The CDR3 has 15 amino acids. The V gene lost 2 bases and the J gene lost 0 bases, with 9 bases spanning the gap. The germline gives CDR1 SNHLY, CDR2 FYNNEI.

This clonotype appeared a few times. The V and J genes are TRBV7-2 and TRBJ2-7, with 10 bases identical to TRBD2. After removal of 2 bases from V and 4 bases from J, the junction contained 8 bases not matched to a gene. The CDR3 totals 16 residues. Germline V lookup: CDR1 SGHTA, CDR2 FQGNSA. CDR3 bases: TGTGCCAGCAGCTTACCCCCCGGACTAGCGGAATACGAGCAGTACTTC. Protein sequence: CASSLPPGLAEYEQYF. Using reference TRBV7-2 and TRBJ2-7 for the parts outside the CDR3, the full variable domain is GAGVSQSPSNKVTEKGKDVELRCDPISGHTALYWYRQSLGQGLEFLIYFQGNSAPDKSGLPSDRFSAERTGGSVSTLTIQRTQQEDSAVYLCASSLPPGLAEYEQYFGPGTRLTVT.

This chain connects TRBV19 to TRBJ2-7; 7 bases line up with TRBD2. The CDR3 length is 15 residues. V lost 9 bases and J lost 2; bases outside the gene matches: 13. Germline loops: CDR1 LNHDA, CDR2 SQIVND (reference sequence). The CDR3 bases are TGTGCCAGCGGGGGAGGGGCTTCGAATACCTACGAGCAGTACTTC. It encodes CASGGGASNTYEQYF.